This T cell receptor (beta chain) was captured by sequencing in a study of blood T cell repertoires in COVID-19. Study summary: COVID-19 samples, acute and convalescent, were from the United States, Italy and Spain. Sources were T cells, B-cell-depleted T cells, or PBMCs; the material itself was cDNA or gDNA.

The CDR3 extends over 14 amino acids. The V and J ends lost 6 bases and 9 bases, in that order; junction bases with no gene match: 8. CDR1 and CDR2 from the germline V gene are WSHSY and SAAADI. In the study's own analysis: The authors estimated nucleated cell counts from reference gene primer amplification. Produced via immunoSEQ multiplex PCR; TCRdb's table is partial and in-frame only. Clone size and V and J calls were adopted from that table, with D and trimming inferred from the DNA. The sample includes 120,000 to 150,000 clones, more than 80% of them seen just once. The sequence came from a human donor in a cohort sampled during active COVID-19. The rearrangement uses TRBV10-2 and TRBJ2-1; 10 bases are a match to TRBD2. The specimen sequenced was peripheral blood. CDR3 bases: TGCGCCAGCAGAACAGCGGGGGGGCTTGGTGAGCAGTTCTTC. Protein sequence: CASRTAGGLGEQFF.